Listed below are T cell receptor beta chains from one sample, sequenced in a study of cytomegalovirus exposure and HLA in healthy donors. The assay was immunoSEQ multiplex PCR, and TCRdb's table has in-frame clones only and misses some. Among 55,000 to 75,000 clones listed, around 87% were seen once. The sequencing sample was made of PBMCs. The receptor set was obtained from a man aged 18-30 years in good health and CMV-seronegative. The CDR3 runs from the conserved cysteine through the conserved F or W. The order of the fields is V gene, clone size, J gene, D gene, CDR3 length, CDR3 DNA, CDR3 protein. D genes are given only for firm matches. For some rows the clone size is stated as once, few or many, or as a class when expanded; others skip it.

TRBV19	NA	TRBJ2-5	NA	13	TGTGCCAGTAGTATAGCACGGCAAGAGACCCAGTACTTC	CASSIARQETQYF
TRBV6-1	NA	TRBJ2-5	TRBD1	14	TGTGCCGGCTGTAACCGGGACAGGGAAGAGACCCAGTACTTC	CAGCNRDREETQYF
TRBV9	few	TRBJ2-7	NA	13	TGTGCCAGCAGCGGCGGAGGGGCCTACGAGCAGTACTTC	CASSGGGAYEQYF
TRBV29-1	once	TRBJ2-7	NA	13	TGCAGCCTGATGGAGGCGGGCTCCTACGAGCAGTACTTC	CSLMEAGSYEQYF
TRBV5-4	NA	TRBJ2-3	TRBD2	15	TGTGCCAGCAGCTCTCTAGCGGGGTCGACAGATACGCAGTATTTT	CASSSLAGSTDTQYF
TRBV4-2	NA	TRBJ1-1	NA	15	TGTGCCAGCAGCCCCGTGGGGCAGGGGTTGCCTGAAGCTTTCTTT	CASSPVGQGLPEAFF
TRBV20-1	NA	TRBJ2-5	NA	11	TGCAGTGCTAGGACAGAAGAGACCCAGTACTTC	CSARTEETQYF
TRBV19	NA	TRBJ2-7	TRBD2	15	TGTGCCAGTAGTATAGCAGCGGGGGGGCCCTACGAGCAGTACTTC	CASSIAAGGPYEQYF
TRBV5-4	NA	TRBJ1-4	TRBD1	17	TGTGCCAGCAGCTCTGGGACAGGGGGCGATGGGAGTGAAAAACTGTTTTTT	CASSSGTGGDGSEKLFF
TRBV30	NA	TRBJ1-5	TRBD1	13	TGTGCCTGGGGGGACAGAAGCAATCAGCCCCAGCATTTT	CAWGDRSNQPQHF
TRBV28	NA	TRBJ2-7	NA	15	TGTGCCAGCACGCTAGGAAATAGGGGATTGTACGAGCAGTACTTC	CASTLGNRGLYEQYF
TRBV5-4	NA	TRBJ2-3	TRBD1	15	TGTGCCAGCAGCCGTGGACAGGAGAACACAGATACGCAGTATTTT	CASSRGQENTDTQYF
TRBV7-7	NA	TRBJ2-3	NA	14	TGTGCTAGCAGCTTGGGACTGGGGGGAGATACGCAGTATTTT	CASSLGLGGDTQYF
TRBV13	NA	TRBJ2-7	NA	13	TGTGCCAGCAGCTTAGACCGGGGGTACGAGCAGTACTTC	CASSLDRGYEQYF
TRBV7-2	NA	TRBJ1-1	NA	14	TGTGCCAGCAGCTTAGCTGGGGCGAACACTGAAGCTTTCTTT	CASSLAGANTEAFF
TRBV9	NA	TRBJ2-2	TRBD1	17	TGTGCCAGCAGCCCCAGCCCCGGGACAGGGAGCACCGGGGAGCTGTTTTTT	CASSPSPGTGSTGELFF